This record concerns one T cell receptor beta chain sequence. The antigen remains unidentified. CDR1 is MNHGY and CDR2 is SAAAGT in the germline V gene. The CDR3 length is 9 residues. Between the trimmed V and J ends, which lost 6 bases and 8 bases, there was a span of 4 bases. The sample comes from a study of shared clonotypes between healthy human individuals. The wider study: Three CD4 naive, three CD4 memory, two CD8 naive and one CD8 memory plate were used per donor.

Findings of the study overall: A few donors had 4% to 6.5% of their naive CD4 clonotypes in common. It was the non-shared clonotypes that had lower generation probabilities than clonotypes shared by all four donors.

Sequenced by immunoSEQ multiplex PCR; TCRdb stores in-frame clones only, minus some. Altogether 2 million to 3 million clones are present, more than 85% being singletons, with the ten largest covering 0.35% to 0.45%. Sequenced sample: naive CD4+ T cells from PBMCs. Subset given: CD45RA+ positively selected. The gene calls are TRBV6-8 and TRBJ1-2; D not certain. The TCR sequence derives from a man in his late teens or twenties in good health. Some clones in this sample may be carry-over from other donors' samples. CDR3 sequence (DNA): TGTGCCAGCAGGGGCGGCTACACCTTC. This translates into CASRGGYTF.